The T cell receptor beta chain under discussion was sequenced for a study of T cells expressing NK-cell markers. Points on this clonotype: The antigen is not known.

Following a re-call of the 5' RACE reads, TCRdb has one entry per CDR3 protein and lacks DNA. Here the sample table reports about 260,000 distinct CDR3 sequences. Findings and caveats of the study: Whether expanded NKG2C+ T cell clones were HCMV specific stayed uncertain. Topping the CD3+CD56-NKG2C+ fraction as well were these clonotypes, in a few donors.

Germline values: CDR1 MNHEY, CDR2 SVGAGI. This CDR3 region has 13 residues. Specimen: blood T cells: a sorted CD56 or NKG2C T cell subset, CD4+ or CD8+ T cells, or bulk PBMC T cells (not recorded which). The chain recombines TRBV6-5 with TRBJ1-5; there is no DNA to check the TCRdb D call of TRBD1. The TCR sequence derives from a woman aged 18-70 years in good health. CDR3 amino acids: CASSYGGGQPQHF.